Listed below are T cell receptor beta chains from one sample, sequenced in a study of blood T cell repertoires in COVID-19. TCRdb's table, derived via immunoSEQ multiplex PCR, lists solely in-frame clones and lacks some. Found here are about 54,000 clones, around nine tenths of them singletons; the top ten hold about 8.6%. The specimen sequenced was peripheral blood. The origin of the receptors is a woman between 40 and 50 years old with active COVID-19. Both conserved end residues are part of each CDR3. A D gene is named only where the DNA matches it firmly. Size tells how often a clone was seen (once, few, many) or the class of an expanded clone, and some rows leave it out.

TRBV6-5	TRBJ2-7	TRBD1	-	15	TGTGCCAGCATTCTCGACAGGGTCACCTCCTACGAGCAGTACTTC	CASILDRVTSYEQYF
TRBV5-4	TRBJ2-1	TRBD1	-	16	TGTGCCAGCACGCCACAACAGGGGGAAGTGTTGGATGAGCAGTTCTTC	CASTPQQGEVLDEQFF
TRBV5-1	TRBJ2-3	TRBD2	once	16	TGCGCCAGCAGGGCCACTAGCGGGGGGGCAACAGATACGCAGTATTTT	CASRATSGGATDTQYF
TRBV15	TRBJ1-2	-	-	14	TGTGCCACCAGCAGAGGGGGGGGTTTCTATGGCTACACCTTC	CATSRGGGFYGYTF
TRBV7-9	TRBJ1-5	TRBD1	-	16	TGTGCCAGCAGCTCAATGGACAGGTATAGCAATCAGCCCCAGCATTTT	CASSSMDRYSNQPQHF
TRBV6-6	TRBJ1-1	-	-	13	TGTGCCAGCAGTTCAACCCAGGACAGCAGAGCTTTCTTT	CASSSTQDSRAFF
TRBV21-1	TRBJ1-2	-	-	17	TGTGCCAGCAGCTCACAGGGGGCTGGAGATGACATCTATGGCTACACCTTC	CASSSQGAGDDIYGYTF
TRBV7-2	TRBJ2-7	-	-	15	TGTGCCAGCAGCGCAACAGGGGGGGTCTCCTACGAGCAGTACTTC	CASSATGGVSYEQYF
TRBV5-4	TRBJ2-7	TRBD2	-	14	TGTGCCAGCAGCCCATCGACTAGCGGAAACGAGCAGTACTTC	CASSPSTSGNEQYF
TRBV6-5	TRBJ2-2	-	-	15	TGTGCCAGCAGACCTCTTATAAGGGGCACCGGGGAGCTGTTTTTT	CASRPLIRGTGELFF
TRBV3-1/TRBV3-2	TRBJ1-3	-	-	15	TGTGCCAGCAGCCAGAGATGGGGAGGTGGAAACACCATATATTTT	CASSQRWGGGNTIYF
TRBV5-4	TRBJ2-1	TRBD1	once	12	TGTGCCAGCAGCCCCCCGGGACAGGAGCAGTTCTTC	CASSPPGQEQFF
TRBV5-6	TRBJ2-1	-	-	12	TGTGCCAGCAGCTCGGGGACTCGTAGGGAGTTCTTC	CASSSGTRREFF
TRBV19	TRBJ1-2	-	-	15	TGTGCCAGTAGTATAAGGCGACTCAATAACTATGGCTACACCTTC	CASSIRRLNNYGYTF
TRBV30	TRBJ1-1	TRBD1	-	13	TGTGCCTGGAGACAGGGGCTGAACACTGAAGCTTTCTTT	CAWRQGLNTEAFF
TRBV7-7	TRBJ2-1	-	-	12	TGTGCCAGCAGCCTCCCTCGGGGTGAGCAGTTCTTC	CASSLPRGEQFF
TRBV4-1	TRBJ2-5	TRBD2	-	19	TGCGCCAGCAGCCATCCCGGACTAGCGGGGGGCCCCGGCCAAGAGACCCAGTACTTC	CASSHPGLAGGPGQETQYF
TRBV3-1/TRBV3-2	TRBJ1-1	-	-	12	TGTGCCAGCAGCTTCTTGAACACTGAAGCTTTCTTT	CASSFLNTEAFF
TRBV5-6	TRBJ2-1	TRBD2	-	17	TGTGCCAGCAGTTACATCTTAGCGGGGGGCCTGGGCTATGAGCAGTTCTTC	CASSYILAGGLGYEQFF
TRBV12-3/TRBV12-4	TRBJ2-7	-	-	12	TGTGCCAGCAGTTCCGCGGCCTACGAGCGGTACTTC	CASSSAAYERYF
TRBV12-3/TRBV12-4	TRBJ1-1	-	-	13	TGTGCCAGCAGTTTAAAGGGAGACACTGAAGCTTTCTTT	CASSLKGDTEAFF
TRBV30	TRBJ2-7	TRBD2	-	15	TGTGCCTGGAGTGTACTTTGGCTAGCGGGGGACACTCTGTACTTC	CAWSVLWLAGDTLYF
TRBV5-1	TRBJ2-2	-	-	15	TGCGCCAGCAGCCTTAACGGGCGGGGCACCGGGGAGCTGTTTTTT	CASSLNGRGTGELFF
TRBV4-1	TRBJ2-1	TRBD1	-	13	TGCGCCAGCAGCCATCCCGGGACAGGAATTCAGTTCTTC	CASSHPGTGIQFF
TRBV11-1	TRBJ1-2	-	-	15	TGTGCCAGCAGCTTAGAGTGGGACACCGACTATGGCTACACCTTC	CASSLEWDTDYGYTF
TRBV5-4	TRBJ1-2	-	-	13	TGTGCCAGCAGCTACCCGCGGGTTGATGGCTACACCTTC	CASSYPRVDGYTF
TRBV2	TRBJ2-1	TRBD2	-	18	TGTGCCAGCTGGGTGGATAATAGCGGGGGGAGCTCCTACAATGAGCAGTTCTTC	CASWVDNSGGSSYNEQFF
TRBV6-5	TRBJ2-3	-	-	14	TGTGCCAGCAGTTACTCGGGGGCCGTGGATACGCAGTATTTT	CASSYSGAVDTQYF
TRBV11-2	TRBJ2-5	TRBD1	-	16	TGTGCCAGCAGCCTCCCCGGCAGCAGGGGGCGGAAGACCCAGTACTTC	CASSLPGSRGRKTQYF
TRBV3-1/TRBV3-2	TRBJ1-2	-	-	15	TGTGCCAGCAGCCAAGATCTCAGGACAGATTATGGCTACACCTTC	CASSQDLRTDYGYTF